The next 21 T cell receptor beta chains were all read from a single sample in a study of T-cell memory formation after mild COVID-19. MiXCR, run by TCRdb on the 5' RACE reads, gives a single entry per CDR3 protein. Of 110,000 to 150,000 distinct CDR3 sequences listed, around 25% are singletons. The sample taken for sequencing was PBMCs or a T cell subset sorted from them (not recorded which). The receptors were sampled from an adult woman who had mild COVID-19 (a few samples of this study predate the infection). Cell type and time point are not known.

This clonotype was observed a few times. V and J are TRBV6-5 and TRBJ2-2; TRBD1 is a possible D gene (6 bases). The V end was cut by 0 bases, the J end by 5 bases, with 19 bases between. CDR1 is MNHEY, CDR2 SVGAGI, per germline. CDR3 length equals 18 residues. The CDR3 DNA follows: TGTGCCAGCAGTTACTCCGCCTCAGGGGCTGAATGGACCGGGGAGCTGTTTTTT. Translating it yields CASSYSASGAEWTGELFF.

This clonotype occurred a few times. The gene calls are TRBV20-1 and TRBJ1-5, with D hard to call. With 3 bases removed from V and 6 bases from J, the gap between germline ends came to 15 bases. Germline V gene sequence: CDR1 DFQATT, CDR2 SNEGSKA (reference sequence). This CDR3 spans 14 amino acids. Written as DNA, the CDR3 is TGCAGTGCTAGGTTCGGGGAAGCTGTTCAGCCCCAGCATTTT. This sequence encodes CSARFGEAVQPQHF.

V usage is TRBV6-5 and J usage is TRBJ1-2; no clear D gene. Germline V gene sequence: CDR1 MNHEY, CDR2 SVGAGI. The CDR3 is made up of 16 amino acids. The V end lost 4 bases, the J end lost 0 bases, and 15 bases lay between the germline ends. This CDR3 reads CASSWGIQSTNYGYTF. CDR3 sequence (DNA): TGTGCCAGCAGTTGGGGTATCCAGAGTACTAACTATGGCTACACCTTC.

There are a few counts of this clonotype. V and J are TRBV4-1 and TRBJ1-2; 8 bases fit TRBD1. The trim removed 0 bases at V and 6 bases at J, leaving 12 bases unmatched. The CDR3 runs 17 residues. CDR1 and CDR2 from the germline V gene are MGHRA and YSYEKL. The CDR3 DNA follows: TGCGCCAGCAGCCAAGATCCCCAGGGGGCGAGCCATCATGGCTACACCTTC. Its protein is CASSQDPQGASHHGYTF.

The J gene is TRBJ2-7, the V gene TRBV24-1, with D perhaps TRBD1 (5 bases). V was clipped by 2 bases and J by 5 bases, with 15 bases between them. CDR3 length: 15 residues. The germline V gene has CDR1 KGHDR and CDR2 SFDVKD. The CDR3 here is CATSDSTDLWDEQYF. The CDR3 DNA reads TGTGCCACCAGTGATTCGACAGACCTCTGGGACGAGCAGTACTTC.

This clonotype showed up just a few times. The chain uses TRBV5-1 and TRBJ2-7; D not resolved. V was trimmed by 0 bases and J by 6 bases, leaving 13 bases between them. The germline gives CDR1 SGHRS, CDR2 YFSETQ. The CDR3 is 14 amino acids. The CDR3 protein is CASSLAYDRVEQYF. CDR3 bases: TGCGCCAGCAGCTTGGCGTACGATCGGGTCGAGCAGTACTTC.

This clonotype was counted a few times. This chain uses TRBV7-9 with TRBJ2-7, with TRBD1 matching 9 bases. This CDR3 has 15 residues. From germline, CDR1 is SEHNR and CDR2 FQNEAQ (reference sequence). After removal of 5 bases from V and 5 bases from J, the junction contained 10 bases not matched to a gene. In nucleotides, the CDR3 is TGTGCCAGCAGCCCTATACCGGGACAGGGCGACGAGCAGTACTTC. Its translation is CASSPIPGQGDEQYF. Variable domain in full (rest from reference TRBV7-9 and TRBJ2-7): DTGVSQNPRHKITKRGQNVTFRCDPISEHNRLYWYRQTLGQGPEFLTYFQNEAQLEKSRLLSDRFSAERPKGSFSTLEIQRTEQGDSAMYLCASSPIPGQGDEQYFGPGTRLTVT.

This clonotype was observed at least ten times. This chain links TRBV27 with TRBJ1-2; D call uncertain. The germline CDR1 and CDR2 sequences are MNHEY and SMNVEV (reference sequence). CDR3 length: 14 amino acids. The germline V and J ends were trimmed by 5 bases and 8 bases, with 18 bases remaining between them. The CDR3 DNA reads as TGTGCCAGCAGTCCCTCGACGTCTTTGGAGGGCTACACCTTC. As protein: CASSPSTSLEGYTF.

The CDR3 loop reads CASSTSILSGNTIYF. CDR3 nucleotides: TGTGCCAGCAGCACCTCGATCCTCTCTGGAAACACCATATATTTT. The rearrangement joins TRBV5-5 to TRBJ1-3; D gene unclear. Germline CDR1 reads SGHKS; CDR2 reads YYEKEE (reference sequence). Trimming took off 4 bases at V and 0 bases at J, with 11 bases between the two ends. CDR3 length: 15 residues.

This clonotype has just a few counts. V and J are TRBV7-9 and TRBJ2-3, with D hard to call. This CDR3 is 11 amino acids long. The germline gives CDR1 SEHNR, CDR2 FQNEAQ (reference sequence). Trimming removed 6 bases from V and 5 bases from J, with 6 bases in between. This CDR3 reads CASRSGDTQYF. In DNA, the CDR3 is TGTGCCAGCAGGAGTGGAGATACGCAGTATTTT.

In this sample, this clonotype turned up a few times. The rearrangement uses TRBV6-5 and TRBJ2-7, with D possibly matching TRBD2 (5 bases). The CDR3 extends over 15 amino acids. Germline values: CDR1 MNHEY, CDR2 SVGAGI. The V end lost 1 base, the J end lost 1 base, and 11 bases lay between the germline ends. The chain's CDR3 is CASSYWRGQSYEQYF. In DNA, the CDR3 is TGTGCCAGCAGTTACTGGCGCGGGCAGTCCTACGAGCAGTACTTC.

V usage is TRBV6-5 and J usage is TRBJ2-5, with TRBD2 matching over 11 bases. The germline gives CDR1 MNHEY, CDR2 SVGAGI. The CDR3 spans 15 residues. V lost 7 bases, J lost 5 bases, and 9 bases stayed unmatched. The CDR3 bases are TGTGCCAGCACCCCGGCTAGCGGGGGGTGGGAGACCCAGTACTTC. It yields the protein CASTPASGGWETQYF.

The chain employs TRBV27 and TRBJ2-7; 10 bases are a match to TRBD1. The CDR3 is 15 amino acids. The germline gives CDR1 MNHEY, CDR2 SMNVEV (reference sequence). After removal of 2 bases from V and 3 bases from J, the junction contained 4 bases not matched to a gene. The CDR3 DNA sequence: TGTGCCAGCAGTTTACTCGGGACAGGGGACTACGAGCAGTACTTC. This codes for CASSLLGTGDYEQYF.

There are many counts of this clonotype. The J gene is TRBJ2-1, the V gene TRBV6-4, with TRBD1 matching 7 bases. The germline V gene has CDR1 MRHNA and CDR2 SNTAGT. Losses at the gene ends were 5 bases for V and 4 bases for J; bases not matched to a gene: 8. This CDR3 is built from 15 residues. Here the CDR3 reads CASSTEGAGYNEQFF. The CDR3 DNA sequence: TGTGCCAGCAGTACCGAGGGGGCAGGGTACAATGAGCAGTTCTTC.

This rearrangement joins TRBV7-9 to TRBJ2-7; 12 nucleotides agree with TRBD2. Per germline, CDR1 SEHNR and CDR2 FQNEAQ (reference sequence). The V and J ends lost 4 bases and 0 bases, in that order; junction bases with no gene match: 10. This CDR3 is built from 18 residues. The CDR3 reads CASSSGLAGLRSSYEQYF. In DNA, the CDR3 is TGTGCCAGCAGCTCCGGACTAGCGGGACTCCGGAGCTCCTACGAGCAGTACTTC.

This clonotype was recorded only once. The CDR3 spells CASSWVGQAPQETQYF. In DNA form, the CDR3 reads TGTGCCAGCAGTTGGGTTGGGCAGGCCCCGCAAGAGACCCAGTACTTC. V is TRBV27 and J is TRBJ2-5; D not resolved. This CDR3 has 16 amino acids. Germline V gives CDR1 MNHEY, CDR2 SMNVEV (reference sequence). With 4 bases removed from V and 2 bases from J, the gap between germline ends came to 17 bases.

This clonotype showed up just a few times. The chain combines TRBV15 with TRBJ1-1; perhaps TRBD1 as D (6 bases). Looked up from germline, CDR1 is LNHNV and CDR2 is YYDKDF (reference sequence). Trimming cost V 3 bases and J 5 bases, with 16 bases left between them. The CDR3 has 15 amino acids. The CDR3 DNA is TGTGCCACCAGCAGCCCTGCAGCGGGGGCTACTGAAGCTTTCTTT. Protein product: CATSSPAAGATEAFF.

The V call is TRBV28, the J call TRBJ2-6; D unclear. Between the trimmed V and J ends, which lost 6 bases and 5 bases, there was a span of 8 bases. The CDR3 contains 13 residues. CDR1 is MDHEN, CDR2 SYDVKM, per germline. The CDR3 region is CASSPRRANVLTF. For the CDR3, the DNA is TGTGCCAGCAGCCCCCGCCGGGCCAACGTCCTGACTTTC.

The CDR3 loop reads CASSRLAGGQETQYF. For the CDR3, the DNA is TGTGCCAGCAGCCGACTAGCGGGGGGCCAAGAGACCCAGTACTTC. The chain is built from TRBV12-3 or TRBV12-4 and TRBJ2-5; 13 bases are shared with TRBD2. The length of the CDR3 is 15 residues. The V gene end was trimmed by 6 bases and the J gene end by 1 base; junction bases not matched to a gene: 2.

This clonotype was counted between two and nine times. The CDR3 loop reads CASSVLGTSGRETQYF. Here the CDR3 DNA reads TGTGCCAGCAGTGTACTCGGGACTAGCGGGAGGGAGACCCAGTACTTC. The V gene is TRBV27, the J gene TRBJ2-5; 15 bases are shared with TRBD2. The V segment lost 5 bases and the J segment 5 bases; nucleotides outside the gene matches: 6. Germline values: CDR1 MNHEY, CDR2 SMNVEV (reference sequence). The CDR3 totals 16 residues.

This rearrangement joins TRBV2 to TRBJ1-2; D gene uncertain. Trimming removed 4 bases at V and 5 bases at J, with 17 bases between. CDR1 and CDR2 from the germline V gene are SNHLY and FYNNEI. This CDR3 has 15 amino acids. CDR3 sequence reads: CASSAKAGSPYGYTF. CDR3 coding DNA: TGTGCCAGCAGTGCCAAGGCGGGGTCCCCTTATGGCTACACCTTC. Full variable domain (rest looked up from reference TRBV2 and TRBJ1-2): EPEVTQTPSHQVTQMGQEVILRCVPISNHLYFYWYRQILGQKVEFLVSFYNNEISEKSEIFDDQFSVERPDGSNFTLKIRSTKLEDSAMYFCASSAKAGSPYGYTFGSGTRLTVV.